A selection of T cell receptor beta chains follows, all from one sample in a study of cytomegalovirus exposure and HLA in healthy donors. Profiling relied on immunoSEQ multiplex PCR, and the TCRdb table lists in-frame clones only, not all of them. The sample lists 55,000 to 75,000 clones; 85% to 95% were seen once. The sample comprised PBMCs. The receptors here all came from a man aged 18 to 29 in good health and CMV-seropositive. CDR3s include the opening cysteine and the closing phenylalanine or tryptophan. The order of the fields is CDR3 protein, CDR3 DNA, clone size, V gene, D gene, J gene. A D gene is named only where the DNA matches it firmly. For some rows the clone size is stated as once, few or many, or as a class when expanded; others skip it.

CASIRGQFSGNTIYF TGTGCCAGCATAAGGGGCCAGTTCTCTGGAAACACCATATATTTT NA TRBV2 NA TRBJ1-3
CASSPPTGATEAFF TGTGCCAGCTCACCGCCGACAGGGGCTACTGAAGCTTTCTTT NA TRBV18 TRBD1 TRBJ1-1
CASTTGGQEPQHF TGTGCCAGCACTACAGGGGGCCAGGAGCCCCAGCATTTT NA TRBV27 TRBD1 TRBJ1-5
CAWSVDGRGSLYGYTF TGTGCCTGGAGTGTAGACGGCCGGGGGTCCCTCTATGGCTACACCTTC NA TRBV30 NA TRBJ1-2
CASSLLYPGSPYEQYF TGTGCCAGCAGCTTGCTTTATCCGGGGTCCCCCTACGAGCAGTACTTC NA TRBV5-5 NA TRBJ2-7
CASTGVAVNTGELFF TGTGCCAGCACCGGAGTAGCGGTGAACACCGGGGAGCTGTTTTTT NA TRBV2 NA TRBJ2-2
CSVDAGGGGYTF TGCAGCGTTGATGCAGGGGGCGGAGGCTACACCTTC NA TRBV29-1 TRBD1 TRBJ1-2
CASSIVDFNQPQHF TGTGCCAGTAGTATAGTAGACTTCAATCAGCCCCAGCATTTT NA TRBV19 NA TRBJ1-5
CASSWTSNEQFF TGTGCCAGCAGTTGGACTAGCAATGAGCAGTTCTTC NA TRBV7-9 TRBD2 TRBJ2-1
CASSTGLNSNTGELFF TGTGCCAGCAGCACCGGACTAAACTCGAACACCGGGGAGCTGTTTTTT NA TRBV5-6 NA TRBJ2-2
CASSLRASGSYNEQFF TGTGCCAGCAGCTTAAGGGCTAGCGGGAGCTACAATGAGCAGTTCTTC NA TRBV7-9 TRBD2 TRBJ2-1
CASWGQDGYTF TGTGCCAGCTGGGGCCAGGATGGCTACACCTTC NA TRBV4-2 NA TRBJ1-2
CASRRTGFNEQFF TGTGCCAGCAGAAGGACAGGGTTTAATGAGCAGTTCTTC NA TRBV9 TRBD1 TRBJ2-1
CASSLALGGLLNQPQHF TGTGCCAGCAGCTTGGCGTTAGGGGGCCTCCTTAATCAGCCCCAGCATTTT NA TRBV5-6 TRBD1 TRBJ1-5
CASSFTGGSEAFF TGTGCCAGCAGCTTCACAGGGGGTTCTGAAGCTTTCTTT NA TRBV7-9 TRBD1 TRBJ1-1
CGWRDSNQPQHF TGTGGGTGGAGGGATAGCAATCAGCCCCAGCATTTT few TRBV18 NA TRBJ1-5
CASSYLGSGNTIYF TGTGCCAGCAGTTACTTGGGCAGCGGAAACACCATATATTTT NA TRBV6-6 NA TRBJ1-3
CASSLRTGGQETQYF TGTGCCAGCAGCTTAAGAACAGGGGGCCAAGAGACCCAGTACTTC NA TRBV11-3 TRBD1 TRBJ2-5
CASRRDSYGYTF TGTGCCAGCAGGCGGGACAGCTATGGCTACACCTTC NA TRBV5-6 TRBD1 TRBJ1-2
CASSPAEHYGYTF TGTGCCAGCAGTCCCGCGGAGCACTATGGCTACACCTTC NA TRBV28 NA TRBJ1-2
CASSNYLNTEAFF TGTGCCAGCAGCAATTACTTGAACACTGAAGCTTTCTTT once TRBV11-3 NA TRBJ1-1
CASSYWTSGSDTQYF TGTGCCAGCAGCTACTGGACTAGTGGCTCAGATACGCAGTATTTT NA TRBV4-2 TRBD2 TRBJ2-3
CASSITRATGELFF TGTGCCAGCAGTATAACTAGGGCCACCGGGGAGCTGTTTTTT NA TRBV6-5 NA TRBJ2-2
CASSERLAGTSSYEQYF TGTGCCAGCAGCGAAAGACTAGCGGGAACGAGCTCCTACGAGCAGTACTTC NA TRBV6-1 TRBD2 TRBJ2-7
CASTLPGQGGGTEAFF TGTGCCAGCACCCTACCGGGACAAGGAGGTGGCACTGAAGCTTTCTTT NA TRBV5-4 NA TRBJ1-1
CASSLGNPRDYTDTQYF TGTGCCAGCAGCTTAGGGAACCCCAGGGATTACACAGATACGCAGTATTTT NA TRBV13 NA TRBJ2-3
CASSLGTAEEQYF TGTGCCAGCAGTTTAGGGACTGCCGAAGAGCAGTACTTC NA TRBV28 NA TRBJ2-7
CASGFTQGRNIQYF TGTGCTAGTGGTTTTACCCAGGGCAGAAACATTCAGTACTTC once TRBV12-5 NA TRBJ2-4
CASSESTGSGYTF TGCGCCAGCAGTGAGTCGACAGGTTCTGGCTACACCTTC NA TRBV10-2 NA TRBJ1-2
CASNRQGEKLFF TGTGCCAGTAATCGCCAGGGGGAAAAACTGTTTTTT NA TRBV19 NA TRBJ1-4
CASSLSTENEKLFF TGTGCCAGCAGCTTGAGTACGGAGAATGAAAAACTGTTTTTT NA TRBV5-4 NA TRBJ1-4
CASSLYGGELFF TGTGCCAGCAGTTTATACGGCGGGGAGCTGTTTTTT NA TRBV27 NA TRBJ2-2
CASSWGTGVSADTQYF TGCGCCAGCAGCTGGGGGACAGGGGTTAGTGCAGATACGCAGTATTTT NA TRBV5-1 TRBD1 TRBJ2-3
CASSLHSGSTEQYF TGCGCCAGCAGCTTGCACAGCGGGAGTACCGAGCAGTACTTC NA TRBV5-1 TRBD2 TRBJ2-7
CASSRGLAGGPSTDTQYF TGTGCCAGTAGTAGAGGACTAGCGGGGGGGCCATCTACAGATACGCAGTATTTT NA TRBV19 TRBD2 TRBJ2-3
CASSQDSGGYNEQFF TGTGCCAGCAGCCAAGATAGCGGGGGGTACAATGAGCAGTTCTTC NA TRBV4-2 TRBD2 TRBJ2-1
CASSQGLNYEQYF TGTGCCAGCAGCCAAGGACTAAACTACGAGCAGTACTTC few TRBV11-2 NA TRBJ2-7
CASRESNQPQHF TGTGCCAGCAGGGAGAGCAATCAGCCCCAGCATTTT NA TRBV28 NA TRBJ1-5
CATEDRESTNYGYTF TGTGCCACCGAGGACAGGGAAAGTACTAACTATGGCTACACCTTC NA TRBV15 TRBD1 TRBJ1-2
CASSLSASNAFF TGTGCCAGCAGCTTAAGCGCCAGTAACGCTTTCTTT NA TRBV7-9 NA TRBJ1-1
CASSERLAGANEQFF TGTGCCAGCAGTGAACGACTAGCGGGCGCCAATGAGCAGTTCTTC NA TRBV6-4 TRBD2 TRBJ2-1
CASSLRDSFYEQYF TGTGCCAGCAGTTTACGAGACAGCTTCTACGAGCAGTACTTC NA TRBV27 NA TRBJ2-7
CASSPTGTNTGELFF TGCGCCAGCAGCCCCACAGGGACGAACACCGGGGAGCTGTTTTTT NA TRBV10-1 NA TRBJ2-2
CAISESSGQGSSGYTF TGTGCCATCAGTGAGTCGTCTGGACAGGGAAGCTCTGGCTACACCTTC NA TRBV10-3 TRBD1 TRBJ1-2
CASSGGVDTEAFF TGTGCCAGTAGTGGAGGGGTGGACACTGAAGCTTTCTTT NA TRBV19 NA TRBJ1-1
CASSSGQYF TGTGCCAGCAGCTCGGGACAGTATTTT NA TRBV7-2 NA TRBJ2-3
CASRTSGSIYEQYF TGTGCCAGCAGAACTAGCGGGAGTATCTACGAGCAGTACTTC NA TRBV27 TRBD2 TRBJ2-7
CASSLSPGDYEQYF TGTGCCAGCAGCTTGTCCCCAGGGGACTACGAGCAGTACTTC NA TRBV5-5 NA TRBJ2-7
CASSEGQGVLGNEKLFF TGTGCCAGCAGTGAGGGACAGGGGGTATTAGGAAATGAAAAACTGTTTTTT NA TRBV25-1 TRBD1 TRBJ1-4
CASSSSGGENNEQFF TGTGCTAGCAGCTCCAGCGGGGGGGAGAACAATGAGCAGTTCTTC NA TRBV7-7 TRBD2 TRBJ2-1
CASSPGLDGYTF TGTGCCAGCAGCCCAGGGTTAGACGGCTACACCTTC NA TRBV6-1 NA TRBJ1-2
CASSQVTSGSYNEQFF TGCGCCAGCAGCCAAGTGACTAGCGGGAGTTACAATGAGCAGTTCTTC NA TRBV4-1 TRBD2 TRBJ2-1
CATSRDTWAAPLPGELFF TGTGCCACCAGCAGAGATACGTGGGCCGCGCCTCTCCCCGGGGAGCTGTTTTTT NA TRBV15 NA TRBJ2-2
CASSSRTGVGVIQYF TGTGCCAGCAGTTCCCGGACAGGGGTAGGAGTCATTCAGTACTTC NA TRBV27 TRBD1 TRBJ2-4
CASSDHSGGHQETQYF TGTGCCAGCAGTGACCATAGCGGGGGACACCAAGAGACCCAGTACTTC NA TRBV25-1 TRBD2 TRBJ2-5
CASSPAATNEKLFF TGTGCCAGCTCACCGGCGGCAACTAATGAAAAACTGTTTTTT NA TRBV18 NA TRBJ1-4
CASSEGHDEQYF TGCGCCAGCAGTGAGGGGCACGACGAGCAGTACTTC NA TRBV10-1 NA TRBJ2-7
CASSSTGAENEKLFF TGTGCCAGCAGCTCGACAGGGGCCGAGAATGAAAAACTGTTTTTT NA TRBV9 TRBD1 TRBJ1-4
CASSQRVYYEQYF TGTGCCAGTAGTCAACGGGTTTACTACGAGCAGTACTTC NA TRBV19 NA TRBJ2-7
CASGIPGADYPYNEQFF TGTGCTAGTGGCATCCCAGGGGCAGATTACCCCTACAATGAGCAGTTCTTC NA TRBV12-5 NA TRBJ2-1